The 9 T cell receptor beta chains below were found in one sample sequenced in a study of metastatic and nonmetastatic thyroid tumors. Patients were all untreated before their thyroid surgery. TCRdb re-clonotyped the PCR reads via MiXCR. The profile shows tens of thousands of clones, roughly 19% of them singletons. Specimen: blood. The receptors shown here come from a female donor with papillary thyroid cancer or a benign thyroid nodule (not recorded which). Some clones in this sample may be carry-over from other donors' samples.

The CDR3 coding sequence is TGCAGTGCTAGAAGGGACTTAAACTATGGCTACACCTTC. Translating it yields CSARRDLNYGYTF. The chain uses TRBV20-1 and TRBJ1-2, with a tentative D call TRBD1 (5 bases). The germline V gene encodes CDR1 DFQATT and CDR2 SNEGSKA (reference sequence). Trimming took 2 bases from V and 2 from J, leaving 9 bases between them. This CDR3 comprises 13 residues.

Of note for this clone: This may be a read error: a much more frequent sequence differs by one nucleotide. Here the CDR3 DNA reads TGTGCCTGCAGCTTACAGGGACTGAGTTTCTTC. This sequence encodes CACSLQGLSFF. The chain is built from TRBV7-9 and TRBJ2-1; the D call may be TRBD1 or TRBD2 (6 bases each). Germline V gene lookup returns CDR1 SEHNR and CDR2 FQNEAQ (reference sequence). The CDR3 is made up of 11 amino acids.

This clone was counted a few times. This chain joins TRBV6-1 and TRBJ1-2, with D possibly matching TRBD1 (6 bases). Germline V gene data show CDR1 as MNHNS and CDR2 as SASEGT. The length of the CDR3 is 13 residues. Trimming shortened V by 3 bases and J by 5 bases, and 10 bases separated the two germline ends. Written as DNA, the CDR3 is TGTGCCAGCAGTGAGGGGGGCGGTTATGGCTACACCTTC. Protein: CASSEGGGYGYTF.

This rearrangement joins TRBV5-4 to TRBJ2-2; D perhaps matches TRBD2 (5 bases). V was trimmed by 2 bases and J by 6 bases, leaving 14 bases between them. Germline V CDR1 and CDR2: SGHNT, YYREEE (reference sequence). CDR3 length: 15 amino acids. The CDR3 nucleotides read TGTGCCAGCAGCTTAGGAGGTCCTCTTGCCGGGGAGCTGTTTTTT. It codes for CASSLGGPLAGELFF.

This clone occurred a few times. This chain connects TRBV12-3 or TRBV12-4 to TRBJ2-1, with 7 bases that match TRBD1. CDR3 size: 17 residues. The J segment lost 4 bases and the V segment lost 6 bases, leaving 15 bases of the junction unmatched. The CDR3 nucleotides are TGTGCCAGCAGCTCCACCGCCGGACAGGCAACATACAATGAGCAGTTCTTC. Translating gives CASSSTAGQATYNEQFF.

This clone was observed at least ten times. The rearrangement joins TRBV11-2 to TRBJ2-2; tentatively, D is TRBD2 (6 bases). V lost 7 bases and J lost 5, with 17 bases in between. The CDR3 totals 15 residues. Germline V gene lookup returns CDR1 SGHAT and CDR2 FQNNGV. CDR3 nucleotide sequence: TGTGCCAGCACCTCCTCGTTTGGGGGGACCGGGGAGCTGTTTTTT. This sequence encodes CASTSSFGGTGELFF. Full variable domain (remainder filled in from reference TRBV11-2 and TRBJ2-2): EAGVAQSPRYKIIEKRQSVAFWCNPISGHATLYWYQQILGQGPKLLIQFQNNGVVDDSQLPKDRFSAERLKGVDSTLKIQPAKLEDSAVYLCASTSSFGGTGELFFGEGSRLTVL.

Worth noting for this clone: The junction differs from germline at one of its ends, possibly a read error. This chain connects TRBV10-3 to TRBJ2-7; tentatively, D is TRBD1 (5 bases). Per the germline V gene, CDR1 is ENHRY and CDR2 is SYGVKD. The length of the CDR3 is 14 residues. This CDR3 reads CDISEKGPIYEQSF. The CDR3 DNA reads TGTGACATCAGTGAAAAGGGGCCAATCTACGAGCAGTCCTTC.

This clone has more than one count but fewer than ten. V usage is TRBV6-1 and J usage is TRBJ2-7; D is undetermined. The V gene lost 7 bases and the J gene lost 6 bases, with 19 bases spanning the gap. In germline, CDR1 is MNHNS, CDR2 SASEGT. This CDR3 region has 14 residues. In nucleotides, the CDR3 is TGTGCCAGCACTATTGATGGTAGCCTCGGCGAGCAGTACTTC. Amino acids: CASTIDGSLGEQYF.

This clone was counted only a few times. The V gene is TRBV6-1, the J gene TRBJ1-5; TRBD1 matches 10 bases. CDR3 size: 14 residues. Germline V gives CDR1 MNHNS, CDR2 SASEGT. Trimming cost V 7 bases and J 11 bases; bases outside gene matches: 11. The DNA for the CDR3 is TGTGCCAGCACACAGGGACAGGGGACGGGGGCCCAGCATTTT. Encoded protein: CASTQGQGTGAQHF.